The rows below give T cell receptor beta chains drawn from one sample of a study of low-dose radiotherapy and immunotherapy resistance in tumors. TCRdb ran MiXCR on the reads and lists one entry per CDR3 protein. The sample carries some 94,000 distinct CDR3 sequences, 20% to 25% recorded once. The sample was PBMCs, taken after low-dose radiotherapy plus immunotherapy. The receptors come from a female donor with ovarian cancer. Both conserved end residues are part of each CDR3. The order of the fields is J gene, clone size, V gene, CDR3 protein. Clone size is not always given. Where it is, it says once, few, many or a class for expanded clones.

TRBJ2-5 | many | TRBV20-1 | CSARDPSGQETQYF
TRBJ2-3 | NA | TRBV27 | CATSAGADTQYF
TRBJ2-4 | many | TRBV6-2/TRBV6-3 | CASSSAWNIQYF
TRBJ2-1 | many | TRBV6-1 | CASSRLGAYNEQFF
TRBJ2-5 | many | TRBV29-1 | CSVAHEQETQYF
TRBJ1-2 | many | TRBV20-1 | CSASSREGYGYTF
TRBJ2-5 | many | TRBV6-6 | CASRDATSGEETQYF
TRBJ2-2 | many | TRBV5-3 | CASSLGGVNTGELFF
TRBJ2-7 | many | TRBV19 | CASGGTLAYEQYF
TRBJ2-3 | NA | TRBV12-2 | CASRLVSAEPSTDTQYF
TRBJ2-1 | many | TRBV5-1 | CASSSGDNEQFF
TRBJ2-1 | many | TRBV20-1 | CSASGGDRGPYNEQFF
TRBJ2-3 | many | TRBV2 | CASVRTDSSTDTQYF
TRBJ1-1 | NA | TRBV5-1 | CASSLEWTGVTEAFF
TRBJ2-7 | many | TRBV20-1 | CSAEPGGQGSYEQYF
TRBJ1-2 | many | TRBV7-8 | CASSASGQGAYGYTF
TRBJ1-2 | many | TRBV7-9 | CASSRDMLTGSYGYTF
TRBJ2-5 | few | TRBV18 | CASSPGLAIETQYF
TRBJ1-2 | NA | TRBV6-1 | CASSQQGVGGYTF
TRBJ1-2 | many | TRBV28 | CASSLGAGADGYTF
TRBJ1-4 | many | TRBV6-2/TRBV6-3 | CASTLQGGNEKLFF
TRBJ2-5 | NA | TRBV5-1 | CASGRDQETQYF
TRBJ1-1 | many | TRBV5-1 | CASSFGVGTEAFF
TRBJ2-2 | many | TRBV20-1 | CSARDGLAGVF
TRBJ1-2 | many | TRBV18 | CASSASLGGYTF
TRBJ2-7 | few | TRBV7-2 | CASSPGLVGSYEQYF
TRBJ2-5 | many | TRBV6-8 | CAIRDSGTQETQYF
TRBJ2-1 | many | TRBV11-3 | CASSQGQGLNNEQFF
TRBJ2-1 | many | TRBV5-1 | CASSLGTPYNEQFF
TRBJ2-5 | NA | TRBV18 | CASSPGRDQETQYF
TRBJ2-7 | many | TRBV5-4 | CASSFDRSSYEQYF
TRBJ1-1 | many | TRBV29-1 | CSVEERQLNTEAFF
TRBJ2-3 | many | TRBV5-1 | CASSLAFGDTQYF
TRBJ1-1 | many | TRBV7-2 | CASSLDFSDTEAFF
TRBJ2-1 | many | TRBV20-1 | CSARKIIAGGINEQFF
TRBJ2-7 | many | TRBV6-2/TRBV6-3 | CASRKDWTTNYEQYF
TRBJ1-1 | few | TRBV26 | CASSEGIRGRNTEAFF